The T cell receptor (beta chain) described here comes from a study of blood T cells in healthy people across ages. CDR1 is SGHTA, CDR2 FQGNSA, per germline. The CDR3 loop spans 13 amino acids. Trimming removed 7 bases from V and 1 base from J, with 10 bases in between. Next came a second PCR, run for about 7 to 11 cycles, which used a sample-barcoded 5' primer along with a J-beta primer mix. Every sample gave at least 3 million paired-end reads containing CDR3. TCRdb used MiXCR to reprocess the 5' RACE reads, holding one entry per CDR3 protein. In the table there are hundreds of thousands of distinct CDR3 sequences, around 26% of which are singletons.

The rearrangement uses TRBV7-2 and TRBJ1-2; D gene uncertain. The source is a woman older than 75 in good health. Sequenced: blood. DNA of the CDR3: TGTGCCAGCACCGACGGTTTTAACTATGGCTACACCTTC. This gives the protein CASTDGFNYGYTF.